Below, 11 T cell receptor beta chains from the same sample are listed, as sequenced in a study of shared clonotypes between healthy human individuals. The table came from immunoSEQ multiplex PCR; TCRdb's copy has only in-frame clones and leaves some out. Among approximately 2,000,000 clones listed, just over 90% were seen once. Naive CD8 cells, CD45RO-negative and positively selected for CCR7, excluded terminally differentiated effector memory CD45RA+ cells. The sample was naive CD8+ T cells from PBMCs. These receptors were collected from a man aged 18 to 30 in good health. Some clones in this sample may be carry-over from other donors' samples.

V is TRBV27 and J is TRBJ1-5; TRBD1 matches 7 bases. From germline, CDR1 is MNHEY and CDR2 SMNVEV (reference sequence). The CDR3 length is 16 residues. V gave up 8 bases and J gave up 2 bases; unmatched junction bases: 12. The CDR3 here is CASGMRAGGGNQPQHF. The CDR3 DNA is TGTGCCAGCGGAATGCGGGCAGGGGGTGGCAATCAGCCCCAGCATTTT.

The chain joins TRBV28 to TRBJ1-1; D is uncertain. In germline, CDR1 is MDHEN, CDR2 SYDVKM. Deletions cut 4 bases from V and 4 bases from J, with 19 bases between. The CDR3 loop spans 16 amino acids. CDR3 DNA: TGTGCCAGCAGTTCTCCAAGCCGCACCCCGGGCACTGAAGCTTTCTTT. It is translated as CASSSPSRTPGTEAFF.

This chain uses TRBV27 with TRBJ1-2; the match to TRBD1 covers 11 bases. The CDR3 covers 18 residues. V gave up 0 bases and J gave up 2 bases; unmatched junction bases: 8. The germline gives CDR1 MNHEY, CDR2 SMNVEV (reference sequence). This CDR3 reads CASSLSPGQGVMNYGYTF. Here the CDR3 DNA reads TGTGCCAGCAGTTTATCACCGGGACAGGGGGTGATGAACTATGGCTACACCTTC.

V gene TRBV4-1 combines with J gene TRBJ2-7, with 7 positions matching TRBD1. There are 15 residues in the CDR3. Germline trimming cut 1 base from V and 0 bases from J; bases unmatched to any gene: 3. The germline gives CDR1 MGHRA, CDR2 YSYEKL. CDR3 region: CASSQVGQSSYEQYF. CDR3 nucleotide sequence: TGCGCCAGCAGCCAAGTGGGACAGTCCTCCTACGAGCAGTACTTC.

The sample holds one count of this clone. The chain links TRBV28 to TRBJ1-2; D uncertain. Germline CDR1 and CDR2: MDHEN and SYDVKM. The CDR3 consists of 15 residues. Trimming shortened V by 5 bases and J by 1 base, and 14 bases separated the two germline ends. The CDR3 reads CASSPKSGFNYGYTF. Here the CDR3 DNA reads TGTGCCAGCAGTCCCAAGTCGGGGTTTAACTATGGCTACACCTTC.

This CDR3 reads CATKQEGGRGRLSSYEQYF. The CDR3, as DNA: TGTGCCACCAAACAAGAGGGGGGCAGGGGTCGCTTAAGCTCCTACGAGCAGTACTTC. The chain joins TRBV21-1 to TRBJ2-7. TRBV21-1 counts as a pseudogene. The CDR3 extends over 19 amino acids.

The rearrangement links TRBV28 to TRBJ2-1; TRBD2 aligns across 7 bases. V dropped 2 bases and J dropped 7; count of bases not matched to a gene: 8. CDR1 is MDHEN, CDR2 SYDVKM, per germline. This CDR3 comprises 15 residues. The CDR3 here is CASSLLSSGGNEQFF. In DNA form, the CDR3 reads TGTGCCAGCAGTTTACTCTCGTCGGGAGGTAATGAGCAGTTCTTC.

The V call is TRBV29-1, the J call TRBJ2-1; D call uncertain. The V gene's germline CDR1 is SQVTM and CDR2 ANQGSEA. The CDR3 has 15 amino acids. V dropped 7 bases and J dropped 0 bases, with 16 bases sitting between them. The CDR3 DNA reads as TGCAGCGGCCAGATTGACTCGTCCTCCTACAATGAGCAGTTCTTC. Translation: CSGQIDSSSYNEQFF.

A few counts support this clone. The chain links TRBV6-5 to TRBJ1-2, with D unclear. The germline V and J ends were trimmed by 4 bases and 0 bases, with 9 bases remaining between them. The CDR3 has 14 residues. Germline CDR1 MNHEY, CDR2 SVGAGI. The CDR3 sequence is CASSSWSTNYGYTF. For the CDR3, the DNA is TGTGCCAGCAGTTCCTGGTCGACTAACTATGGCTACACCTTC.

CDR3 in DNA: TGTGCCAGCAGTTTTATGGGCAATCAGCCCCAGCATTTT. Amino acid sequence: CASSFMGNQPQHF. J is TRBJ1-5 and V is TRBV6-5; D gene ambiguous. Germline V lookup: CDR1 MNHEY, CDR2 SVGAGI. The CDR3 sequence is 13 residues long. Between the trimmed V and J ends, which lost 4 bases and 2 bases, there was a span of 6 bases.

V usage is TRBV7-8 and J usage is TRBJ2-1; D is uncertain. The CDR3 runs 16 residues. The germline CDR1 and CDR2 sequences are SGHVS and FQNEAQ. Trimming cost V 1 base and J 0 bases, with 10 bases left between them. For the CDR3, the DNA is TGTGCCAGCAGCTTAGGTACCCTTAGCTCCTACAATGAGCAGTTCTTC. Protein product: CASSLGTLSSYNEQFF.